This T cell receptor beta chain was identified in a study of T cell responses to AZD1222 COVID-19 vaccine. Some clones are missing from TCRdb's copy, which holds only in-frame ones; the method was immunoSEQ multiplex PCR. The data contain some 110,000 clones, roughly 84% of them singletons. This clone was detected only once. The clonotype comes from an adult in good health. This sample comprised peripheral blood, obtained on day 0 of AZD1222 vaccination.

CDR3 protein: CASSKTNRTARDNQPQHF. The CDR3 region has the DNA TGTGCCAGCAGCAAAACTAACCGGACAGCCAGGGACAATCAGCCCCAGCATTTT. This chain links TRBV21-1 with TRBJ1-5; the D segment call TRBD1 is taken from the table without a DNA check. TRBV21-1 is noted as a pseudogene. The CDR3 is 18 residues long.